Shown below are 10 T cell receptor beta chains from a single sample sequenced in a study of human T cells and chemical hapten exposure. TCRdb re-called the RACE reads with MiXCR, one entry per CDR3 protein. Here the sample spans under 100,000 distinct CDR3 sequences, about 10% being singletons. Time point indicated: patch test 2, 6 weeks after DPC sensitization. Noted treatment: therapeutic diphenylcyclopropenone sensitization with weekly scalp DPC. Sequencing used whole blood, obtained in connection with sensitization to the hapten diphenylcyclopropenone (DPC). The receptors originated from a woman aged 25-40 years with alopecia areata. Some clones in this sample may be carry-over from other donors' samples.

This clonotype was seen at least ten times. The chain employs TRBV29-1 and TRBJ2-7, with 8 bases matching TRBD1. There are 12 residues in the CDR3. Germline V gene data show CDR1 as SQVTM and CDR2 as ANQGSEA. V dropped 6 bases and J dropped 1; count of bases not matched to a gene: 2. The CDR3 loop is CSVRTGSYEQYF. The CDR3 region has the DNA TGCAGCGTCCGGACAGGGTCCTACGAGCAGTACTTC.

Here the CDR3 DNA reads TGCAGCGTTGTTTGGGTGGGGCTCGGTGAAGCTTTCTTT. Protein sequence: CSVVWVGLGEAFF. The chain combines TRBV29-1 with TRBJ1-1, with a tentative D call TRBD1 (5 bases). In germline, CDR1 is SQVTM, CDR2 ANQGSEA. Deletions cut 4 bases from V and 7 bases from J, with 16 bases between. The CDR3 runs to 13 residues.

This clonotype was seen repeatedly, ten times or more. The chain employs TRBV28 and TRBJ2-7, with no clear D. The germline CDR1 and CDR2 sequences are MDHEN and SYDVKM. V was pared by 1 base and J by 2 bases, with 3 bases between. The CDR3 length is 12 residues. Here the CDR3 reads CASSLYPYEQYF. The CDR3 region has the DNA TGTGCCAGCAGTTTATATCCCTACGAGCAGTACTTC.

The chain couples TRBV28 to TRBJ2-7; the match to TRBD1 covers 9 bases. With V trimmed by 3 bases and J by 3 bases, 6 bases remained unmatched. The CDR3 sequence is 15 residues long. Germline CDR1 is MDHEN and CDR2 is SYDVKM. CDR3 sequence reads: CASSFAGQGYYEQYF. Here the CDR3 DNA reads TGTGCCAGCAGTTTTGCCGGACAGGGGTACTACGAGCAGTACTTC.

This clonotype was recorded at least ten times. This CDR3 is CASSAGNTGELFF. In DNA, the CDR3 is TGCGCCAGCAGCGCCGGGAACACCGGGGAGCTGTTTTTT. The gene calls are TRBV5-1 and TRBJ2-2; D ambiguous. The CDR3 has 13 residues. The germline V gene encodes CDR1 SGHRS and CDR2 YFSETQ. Deletions cut 4 bases from V and 1 base from J, with 5 bases between. The variable domain in full, with the rest retrieved from reference TRBV5-1 and TRBJ2-2, is KAGVTQTPRYLIKTRGQQVTLSCSPISGHRSVSWYQQTPGQGLQFLFEYFSETQRNKGNFPGRFSGRQFSNSRSEMNVSTLELGDSALYLCASSAGNTGELFFGEGSRLTVL.

This clonotype was counted ten times or more. The chain is built from TRBV18 and TRBJ1-6, with D possibly being TRBD1 (6 bases). The germline CDR1 and CDR2 sequences are KGHSH and LQKENI. The CDR3 consists of 13 residues. The V end was cut by 2 bases, the J end by 10 bases, with 9 bases between. The CDR3 DNA reads as TGTGCCAGCTCACCAAGGACAGACTCACCCCTCCACTTT. Translation: CASSPRTDSPLHF.

A word on this clonotype: Being one base from a much bigger clone, this may be a read error. The chain carries TRBV28 and TRBJ1-5; TRBD1 aligns across 9 bases. The trim removed 6 bases at V and 7 bases at J, leaving 13 bases unmatched. The CDR3 runs 16 residues. Germline V lookup: CDR1 MDHEN, CDR2 SYDVKM. DNA for the CDR3: TGTGCCAGCAGGGACTCGGGACAGGGTCCGAACCAGCCCCAGCATTTT. Its translation is CASRDSGQGPNQPQHF. The full variable domain, in which reference TRBV28 and TRBJ1-5 provide the parts outside the CDR3, is DVKVTQSSRYLVKRTGEKVFLECVQDMDHENMFWYRQDPGLGLRLIYFSYDVKMKEKGDIPEGYSVSREKKERFSLILESASTNQTSMYLCASRDSGQGPNQPQHFGDGTRLSIL.

This clonotype was counted ten times or more. The rearrangement uses TRBV6-2 or TRBV6-3 and TRBJ2-1; perhaps TRBD1 as D (6 bases). The CDR3 has 14 residues. V dropped 2 bases and J dropped 8 bases, with 13 bases sitting between them. Germline V CDR1 and CDR2: MNHEY, SVGEGT. The CDR3 region is CASSYGTFRDEQFF. The CDR3, as DNA: TGTGCCAGCAGTTACGGGACATTCCGGGATGAGCAGTTCTTC.

This clonotype has just a few counts. The chain employs TRBV19 and TRBJ1-2; TRBD1 matches 7 bases. The CDR3 sequence is 16 residues long. Germline CDR1 is LNHDA and CDR2 is SQIVND (reference sequence). Germline trimming cut 6 bases from V and 5 bases from J; bases unmatched to any gene: 15. In DNA, the CDR3 is TGTGCCAGTAGCAAAGAACCGGGACAGACCTTTTATGGCTACACCTTC. This sequence encodes CASSKEPGQTFYGYTF.

This clonotype showed up many times. V gene TRBV29-1 combines with J gene TRBJ2-2, with 7 bases identical to TRBD2. The CDR3 length is 12 residues. The V and J ends lost 5 bases and 8 bases, in that order; junction bases with no gene match: 5. CDR1 SQVTM and CDR2 ANQGSEA come from the germline V gene. The CDR3 nucleotides are TGCAGCGTTACTAGCGTTGGGGGGGAGCTGTTTTTT. This sequence encodes CSVTSVGGELFF.